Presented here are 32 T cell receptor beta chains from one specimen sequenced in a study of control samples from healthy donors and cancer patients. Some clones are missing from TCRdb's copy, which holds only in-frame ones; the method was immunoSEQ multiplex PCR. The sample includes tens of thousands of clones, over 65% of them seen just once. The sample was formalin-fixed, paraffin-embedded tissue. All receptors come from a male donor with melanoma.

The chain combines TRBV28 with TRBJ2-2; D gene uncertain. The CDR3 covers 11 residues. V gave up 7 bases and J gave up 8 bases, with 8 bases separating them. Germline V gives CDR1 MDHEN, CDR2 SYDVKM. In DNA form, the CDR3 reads TGTGCCAGCACCTTGAGGGGGGAGCTGTTTTTT. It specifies CASTLRGELFF.

CDR3 in DNA: TGTGCCAGCAGCTTGGTTGGGACCCAGTACTTC. Translated, it gives CASSLVGTQYF. The chain couples TRBV7-9 to TRBJ2-5; D gene unclear. With 3 bases removed from V and 7 bases from J, the gap between germline ends came to 6 bases. CDR3 size: 11 residues. Germline-derived CDR1 and CDR2 are SEHNR and FQNEAQ (reference sequence).

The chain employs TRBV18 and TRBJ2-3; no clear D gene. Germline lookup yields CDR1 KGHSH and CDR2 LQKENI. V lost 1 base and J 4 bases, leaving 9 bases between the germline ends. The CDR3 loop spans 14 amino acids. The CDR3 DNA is TGTGCCAGCTCACCACTCCGCTGGGCAGATACGCAGTATTTT. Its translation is CASSPLRWADTQYF.

The CDR3 DNA is TGTGCCAGCAGCTTAAGGTTGCCAGGGGGCTTTAGAAGCACAGATACGCAGTATTTT. Amino acid sequence: CASSLRLPGGFRSTDTQYF. V usage is TRBV11-2 and J usage is TRBJ2-3; 8 nucleotides agree with TRBD1. This CDR3 region has 19 residues. Per germline, CDR1 SGHAT and CDR2 FQNNGV. Trimming removed 2 bases from V and 0 bases from J; junction bases left unmatched: 13.

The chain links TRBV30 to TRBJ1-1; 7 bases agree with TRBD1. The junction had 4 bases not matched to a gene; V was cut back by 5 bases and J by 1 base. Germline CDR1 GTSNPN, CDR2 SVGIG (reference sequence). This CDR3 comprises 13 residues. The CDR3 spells CAWDREGNTEAFF. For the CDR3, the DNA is TGTGCCTGGGACAGGGAGGGGAACACTGAAGCTTTCTTT.

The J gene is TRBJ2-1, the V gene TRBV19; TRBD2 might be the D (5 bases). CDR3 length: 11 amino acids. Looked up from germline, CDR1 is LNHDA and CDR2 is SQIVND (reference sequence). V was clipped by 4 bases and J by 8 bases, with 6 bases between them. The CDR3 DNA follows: TGTGCCAGTAGTAGGAGGCATGAGCAGTTCTTC. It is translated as CASSRRHEQFF.

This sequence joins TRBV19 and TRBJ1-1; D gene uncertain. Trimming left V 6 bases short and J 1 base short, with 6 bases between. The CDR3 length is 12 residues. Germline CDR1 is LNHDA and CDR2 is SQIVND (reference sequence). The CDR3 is CASRMWNTEAFF. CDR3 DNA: TGTGCCAGTAGAATGTGGAACACTGAAGCTTTCTTT.

The CDR3 loop is CASSRQGPYEQYF. For the CDR3, the DNA is TGCGCCAGCTCAAGACAGGGACCCTACGAGCAGTACTTC. This chain joins TRBV10-2 and TRBJ2-7; 7 bases are shared with TRBD1. The CDR3 sequence is 13 residues long. Germline CDR1 reads WSHSY; CDR2 reads SAAADI. The junction had 6 bases not matched to a gene; V was cut back by 8 bases and J by 2 bases.

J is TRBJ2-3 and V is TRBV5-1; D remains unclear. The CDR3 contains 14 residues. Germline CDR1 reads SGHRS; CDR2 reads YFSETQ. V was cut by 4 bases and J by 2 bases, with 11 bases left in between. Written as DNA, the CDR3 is TGCGCCAGCAGCGAACGCCGGTACACAGATACGCAGTATTTT. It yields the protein CASSERRYTDTQYF.

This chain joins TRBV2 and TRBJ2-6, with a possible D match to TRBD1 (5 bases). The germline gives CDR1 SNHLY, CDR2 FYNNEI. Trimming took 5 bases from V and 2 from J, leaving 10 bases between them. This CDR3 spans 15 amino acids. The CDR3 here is CASSLQGAGANVLTF. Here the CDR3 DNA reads TGTGCCAGCAGTCTCCAGGGCGCTGGGGCCAACGTCCTGACTTTC.

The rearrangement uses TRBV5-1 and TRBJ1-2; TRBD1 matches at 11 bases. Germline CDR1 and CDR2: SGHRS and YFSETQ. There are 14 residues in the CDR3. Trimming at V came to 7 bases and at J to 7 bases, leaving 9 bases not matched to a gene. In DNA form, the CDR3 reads TGCGCCAGCTCTCAAGGGACAGGGGGTTTTGGCTACACCTTC. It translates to CASSQGTGGFGYTF.

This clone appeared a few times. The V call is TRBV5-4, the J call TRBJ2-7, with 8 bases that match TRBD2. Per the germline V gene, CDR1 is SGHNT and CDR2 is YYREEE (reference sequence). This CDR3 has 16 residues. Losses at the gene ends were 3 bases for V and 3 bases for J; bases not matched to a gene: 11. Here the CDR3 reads CASSSEFGGGNYEQYF. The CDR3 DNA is TGTGCCAGCAGCTCGGAATTCGGGGGGGGAAACTACGAGCAGTACTTC.

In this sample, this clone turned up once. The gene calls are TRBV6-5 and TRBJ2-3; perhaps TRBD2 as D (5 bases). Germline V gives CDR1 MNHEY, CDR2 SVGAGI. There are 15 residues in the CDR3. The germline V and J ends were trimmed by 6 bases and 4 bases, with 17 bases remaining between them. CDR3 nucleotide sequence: TGTGCCAGCAGCCGACGCGCTAACGGGGCAGATACGCAGTATTTT. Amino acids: CASSRRANGADTQYF.

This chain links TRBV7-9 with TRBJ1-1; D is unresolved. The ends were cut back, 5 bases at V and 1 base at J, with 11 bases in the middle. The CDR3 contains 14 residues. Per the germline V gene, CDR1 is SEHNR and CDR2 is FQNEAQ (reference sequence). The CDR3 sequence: CASSPRTGNTEAFF. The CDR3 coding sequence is TGTGCCAGCAGCCCACGGACGGGGAACACTGAAGCTTTCTTT.

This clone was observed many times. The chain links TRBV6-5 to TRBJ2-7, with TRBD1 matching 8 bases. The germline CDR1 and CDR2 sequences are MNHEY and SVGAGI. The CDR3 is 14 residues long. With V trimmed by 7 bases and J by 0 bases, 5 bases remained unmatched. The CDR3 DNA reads TGTGCCAGCAAAACAGGGGGAACCTCCTACGAGCAGTACTTC. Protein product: CASKTGGTSYEQYF.

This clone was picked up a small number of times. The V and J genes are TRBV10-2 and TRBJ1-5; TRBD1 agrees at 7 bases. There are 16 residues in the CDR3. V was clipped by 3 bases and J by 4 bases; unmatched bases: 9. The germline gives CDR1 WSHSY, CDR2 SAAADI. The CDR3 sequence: CASSDPDRVPNQPQHF. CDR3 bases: TGCGCCAGCAGTGACCCCGACAGGGTCCCAAATCAGCCCCAGCATTTT.

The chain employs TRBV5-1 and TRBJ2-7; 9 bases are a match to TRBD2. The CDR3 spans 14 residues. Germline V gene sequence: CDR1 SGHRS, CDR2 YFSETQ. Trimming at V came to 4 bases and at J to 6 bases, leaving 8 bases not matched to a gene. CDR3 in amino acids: CASSQELAGGEQYF. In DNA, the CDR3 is TGCGCCAGCAGCCAGGAACTAGCGGGCGGCGAGCAGTACTTC.

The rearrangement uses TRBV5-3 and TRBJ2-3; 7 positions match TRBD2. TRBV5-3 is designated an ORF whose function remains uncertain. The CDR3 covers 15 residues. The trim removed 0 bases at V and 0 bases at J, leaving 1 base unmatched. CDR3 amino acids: CARSLGLASTDTQYF. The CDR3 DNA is TGTGCCAGAAGCTTGGGACTAGCTAGCACAGATACGCAGTATTTT.

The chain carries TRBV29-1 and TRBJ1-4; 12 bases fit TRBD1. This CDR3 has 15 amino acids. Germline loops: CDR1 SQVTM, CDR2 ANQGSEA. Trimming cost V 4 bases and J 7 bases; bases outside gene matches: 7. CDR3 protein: CSVAGQGAIGEKLFF. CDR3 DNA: TGCAGCGTTGCGGGACAGGGGGCTATCGGTGAAAAACTGTTTTTT.

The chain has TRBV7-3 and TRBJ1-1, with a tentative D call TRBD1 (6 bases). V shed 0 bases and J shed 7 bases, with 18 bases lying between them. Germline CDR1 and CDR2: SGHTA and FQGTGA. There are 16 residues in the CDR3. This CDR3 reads CASSLTGGDRLGEAFF. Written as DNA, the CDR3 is TGTGCCAGCAGCTTAACGGGGGGAGACAGGCTGGGTGAAGCTTTCTTT.

For the CDR3, the DNA is TGCGCCAGCAGCCCCGGGACTAGCGGGACTGGAGATACGCAGTATTTT. Translated, it gives CASSPGTSGTGDTQYF. V and J are TRBV5-1 and TRBJ2-3; TRBD2 aligns across 13 bases. This CDR3 is built from 16 residues. CDR1 and CDR2 from the germline V gene are SGHRS and YFSETQ. Unmatched junction bases numbered 7, after V lost 4 bases and J lost 5 bases.

CDR3 coding DNA: TGTGCCAGCAGTTACAGGGGAGGCGAAAAACTGTTTTTT. The encoded protein is CASSYRGGEKLFF. The rearrangement joins TRBV6-6 to TRBJ1-4; possible D gene TRBD1, 5 bases. V lost 2 bases, J lost 8 bases, and 9 bases lay in between. CDR3 length: 13 residues. Germline-derived CDR1 and CDR2 are MNHNY and SVGAGI (reference sequence).

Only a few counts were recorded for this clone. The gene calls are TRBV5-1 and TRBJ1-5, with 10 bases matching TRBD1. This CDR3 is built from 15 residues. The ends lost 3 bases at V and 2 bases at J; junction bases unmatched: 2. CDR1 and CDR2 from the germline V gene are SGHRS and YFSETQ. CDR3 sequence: CASSWTGGGNQPQHF. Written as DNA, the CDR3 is TGCGCCAGCAGCTGGACAGGGGGGGGCAATCAGCCCCAGCATTTT.

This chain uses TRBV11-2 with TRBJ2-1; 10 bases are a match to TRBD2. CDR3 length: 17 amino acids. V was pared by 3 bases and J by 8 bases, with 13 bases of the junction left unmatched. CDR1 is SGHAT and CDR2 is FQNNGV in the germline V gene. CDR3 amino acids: CASSFSASGRGRDEQFF. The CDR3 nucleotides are TGTGCCAGCAGCTTTTCTGCCAGCGGGAGGGGGAGGGATGAGCAGTTCTTC.

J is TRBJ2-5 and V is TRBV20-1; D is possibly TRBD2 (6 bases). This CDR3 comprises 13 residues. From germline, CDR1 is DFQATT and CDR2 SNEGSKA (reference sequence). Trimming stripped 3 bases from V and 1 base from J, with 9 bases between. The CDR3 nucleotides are TGCAGTGCTAGTCGGGGGACCCAAGAGACCCAGTACTTC. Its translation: CSASRGTQETQYF.

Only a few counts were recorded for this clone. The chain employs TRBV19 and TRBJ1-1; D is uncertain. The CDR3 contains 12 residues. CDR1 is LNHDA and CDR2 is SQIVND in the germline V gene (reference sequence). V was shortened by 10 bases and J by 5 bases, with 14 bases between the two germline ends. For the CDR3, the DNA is TGTGCCACCAAGGACCGTAGAACTGAAGCTTTCTTT. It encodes CATKDRRTEAFF.

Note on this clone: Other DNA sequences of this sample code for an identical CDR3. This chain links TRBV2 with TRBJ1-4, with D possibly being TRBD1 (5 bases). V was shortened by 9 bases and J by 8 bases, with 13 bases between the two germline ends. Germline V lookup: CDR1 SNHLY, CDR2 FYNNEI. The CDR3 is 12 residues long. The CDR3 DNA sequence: TGTGCCAGTCGGCCAGGGAACGAAAAACTGTTTTTT. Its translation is CASRPGNEKLFF.

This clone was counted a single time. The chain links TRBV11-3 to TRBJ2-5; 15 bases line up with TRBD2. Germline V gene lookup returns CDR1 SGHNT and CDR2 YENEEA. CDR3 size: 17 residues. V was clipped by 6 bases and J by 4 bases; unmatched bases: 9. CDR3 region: CASSIFPGLAGGETQYF. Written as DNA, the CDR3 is TGTGCCAGCAGTATCTTTCCGGGACTAGCGGGAGGAGAGACCCAGTACTTC.

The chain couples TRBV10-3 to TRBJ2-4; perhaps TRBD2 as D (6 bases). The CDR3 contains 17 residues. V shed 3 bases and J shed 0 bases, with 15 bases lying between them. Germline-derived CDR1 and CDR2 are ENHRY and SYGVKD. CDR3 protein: CAISDRGTDVAKNIQYF. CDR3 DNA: TGTGCCATCAGTGACCGGGGGACCGACGTAGCCAAAAACATTCAGTACTTC.

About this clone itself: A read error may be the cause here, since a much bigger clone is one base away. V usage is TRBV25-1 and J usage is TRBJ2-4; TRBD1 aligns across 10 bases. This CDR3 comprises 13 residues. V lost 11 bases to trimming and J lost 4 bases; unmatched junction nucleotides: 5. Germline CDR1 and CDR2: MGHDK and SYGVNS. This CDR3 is CAAQDRGKNIQYF. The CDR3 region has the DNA TGTGCCGCGCAGGACAGGGGGAAAAACATTCAGTACTTC.

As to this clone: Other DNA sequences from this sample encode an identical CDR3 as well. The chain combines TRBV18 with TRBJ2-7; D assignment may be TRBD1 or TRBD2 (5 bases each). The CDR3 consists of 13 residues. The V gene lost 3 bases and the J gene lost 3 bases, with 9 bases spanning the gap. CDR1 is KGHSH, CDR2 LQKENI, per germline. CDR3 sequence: CASSPGRGYEQYF. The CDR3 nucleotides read TGTGCCAGCTCACCGGGACGAGGCTACGAGCAGTACTTC.

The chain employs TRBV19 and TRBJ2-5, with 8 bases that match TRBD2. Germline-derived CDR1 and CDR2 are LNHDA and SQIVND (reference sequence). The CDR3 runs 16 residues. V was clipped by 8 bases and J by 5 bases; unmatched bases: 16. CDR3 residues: CASGPRSGSFMETQYF. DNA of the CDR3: TGTGCCAGTGGCCCCAGGAGCGGGAGTTTCATGGAGACCCAGTACTTC.